A selection of T cell receptor beta chains follows, all from one sample in a study of blood T cell repertoires in COVID-19. The method was immunoSEQ multiplex PCR; TCRdb's version includes in-frame clones alone and lacks a portion of them. The data contain some 160,000 clones, 75% to 85% of them singletons. Material for sequencing was peripheral blood. The receptors originated from a man aged 55 to 70 with acute or convalescent COVID-19. The CDR3 runs from the conserved cysteine through the conserved F or W. A D gene is named only where the DNA matches it firmly. Some rows mark clone size as missing; the rest say once, few, many or name a class of expanded clone.

v_gene: TRBV6-5; j_gene: TRBJ2-1; abundance: few; d_gene: .; CDR3nt: TGTGCCAGCAGGCAAAGCGGTACCTACAATGAGCAGTTCTTC; CDR3aa: CASRQSGTYNEQFF
v_gene: TRBV20-1; j_gene: TRBJ2-1; abundance: .; d_gene: .; CDR3nt: TGCAGTGCTAGAGGCGGCAATGAGCAGTTCTTC; CDR3aa: CSARGGNEQFF
v_gene: TRBV2; j_gene: TRBJ1-5; abundance: .; d_gene: TRBD1; CDR3nt: TGTGCCAGCAGTTCAGGGGGCGCGGGCAATCAGCCCCAGCATTTT; CDR3aa: CASSSGGAGNQPQHF
v_gene: TRBV28; j_gene: TRBJ1-5; abundance: .; d_gene: .; CDR3nt: TGTGCCAGCAGTTTTTTCAGGAACAATCAGCCCCAGCATTTT; CDR3aa: CASSFFRNNQPQHF
v_gene: TRBV7-3; j_gene: TRBJ2-3; abundance: .; d_gene: TRBD2; CDR3nt: TGTGCCAGCAGCTTAACAGGTGGGAGGGCAAGAGATACGCAGTATTTT; CDR3aa: CASSLTGGRARDTQYF
v_gene: TRBV29-1; j_gene: TRBJ2-2; abundance: .; d_gene: .; CDR3nt: TGCAGCGGGGACTTAGGAGACACCGGGGAGCTGTTTTTT; CDR3aa: CSGDLGDTGELFF
v_gene: TRBV15; j_gene: TRBJ2-7; abundance: .; d_gene: .; CDR3nt: TGTGCCACCAGCAGAGATACCGGGACCTACGAGCAGTACTTC; CDR3aa: CATSRDTGTYEQYF
v_gene: TRBV5-1; j_gene: TRBJ2-1; abundance: .; d_gene: TRBD2; CDR3nt: TGCGCCAGCAGCTTCGCGGGAGGGATAGATGAGCAGTTCTTC; CDR3aa: CASSFAGGIDEQFF
v_gene: TRBV6-1; j_gene: TRBJ1-1; abundance: .; d_gene: TRBD1; CDR3nt: TGTGCCAGCAGTGACAGACAGGGGGCAGATCGTGCTTTCTTT; CDR3aa: CASSDRQGADRAFF
v_gene: TRBV6-5; j_gene: TRBJ1-5; abundance: .; d_gene: .; CDR3nt: TGTGCCAGCCGGGGTACGGGAACGGGTCAGCCCCAGCATTTT; CDR3aa: CASRGTGTGQPQHF
v_gene: TRBV28; j_gene: TRBJ2-3; abundance: once; d_gene: .; CDR3nt: TGTGCCAGTCTTGATCCCGGGGGTGGTGCAGATACGCAGTATTTT; CDR3aa: CASLDPGGGADTQYF
v_gene: TRBV21-1; j_gene: TRBJ2-7; abundance: .; d_gene: .; CDR3nt: TGTGCCAGCAGCGTCTACCCCCAGGGCAAAAACGAGCAGTACTTC; CDR3aa: CASSVYPQGKNEQYF
v_gene: TRBV6-2/TRBV6-3; j_gene: TRBJ1-4; abundance: .; d_gene: TRBD1; CDR3nt: TGTGCCAGCAGTTACTCGATCCGGGACAGCTTAAATGAAAAACTGTTTTTT; CDR3aa: CASSYSIRDSLNEKLFF
v_gene: TRBV5-1; j_gene: TRBJ1-6; abundance: .; d_gene: TRBD1; CDR3nt: TGCGCCAGCAGCTGGGACAGGCCTGAAGTTTCCTATAATTCACCCCTCCACTTT; CDR3aa: CASSWDRPEVSYNSPLHF
v_gene: TRBV3-1/TRBV3-2; j_gene: TRBJ2-5; abundance: .; d_gene: .; CDR3nt: TGTGCCAGCAGCCTTCTAAGACGGGGAATTAAGTACCAAGAGACCCAGTACTTC; CDR3aa: CASSLLRRGIKYQETQYF
v_gene: TRBV6-5; j_gene: TRBJ1-1; abundance: .; d_gene: TRBD1; CDR3nt: TGTGCCAGCAGTTACTCGGCCAGGGGGGCCACTGAAGCTTTCTTT; CDR3aa: CASSYSARGATEAFF
v_gene: TRBV7-8; j_gene: TRBJ2-1; abundance: .; d_gene: TRBD2; CDR3nt: TGTGCCAGCAGGGGACTAGCGGGAGGGCCTCGGGGGCAGTTCTTC; CDR3aa: CASRGLAGGPRGQFF
v_gene: TRBV27; j_gene: TRBJ2-7; abundance: .; d_gene: .; CDR3nt: TGTGCCAGCAGGCGGGACTCCCGAAGCCCCTACGAGCAGTACTTC; CDR3aa: CASRRDSRSPYEQYF
v_gene: TRBV28; j_gene: TRBJ2-2; abundance: .; d_gene: TRBD1; CDR3nt: TGTGCCAGCAGCCGGGACAGCGGCGGGGAGCTGTTTTTT; CDR3aa: CASSRDSGGELFF
v_gene: TRBV11-2; j_gene: TRBJ1-2; abundance: .; d_gene: .; CDR3nt: TGTGCCAGCAGCCCGGGACACCCAAACTATGGCTACACCTTC; CDR3aa: CASSPGHPNYGYTF
v_gene: TRBV19; j_gene: TRBJ2-5; abundance: .; d_gene: .; CDR3nt: TGTGCCAGTAGTATAGGGGCAGGGTCGTACCAAGAGACCCAGTACTTC; CDR3aa: CASSIGAGSYQETQYF
v_gene: TRBV27; j_gene: TRBJ2-7; abundance: .; d_gene: .; CDR3nt: TGTGCCAGCAGGGGATATGGGGGCCACGAGCAGTACTTC; CDR3aa: CASRGYGGHEQYF
v_gene: TRBV11-2; j_gene: TRBJ1-1; abundance: few; d_gene: .; CDR3nt: TGTGCCAGCAGCCCCGGGGTGAACACTGAAGCTTTCTTT; CDR3aa: CASSPGVNTEAFF
v_gene: TRBV7-9; j_gene: TRBJ1-4; abundance: .; d_gene: .; CDR3nt: TGTGCCAGCAGCTTAGACAGACAGAATGAAAAACTGTTTTTT; CDR3aa: CASSLDRQNEKLFF
v_gene: TRBV28; j_gene: TRBJ1-1; abundance: .; d_gene: .; CDR3nt: TGTGCCAGCAGTGCGGGGCACACTGAAGCTTTCTTT; CDR3aa: CASSAGHTEAFF
v_gene: TRBV4-2; j_gene: TRBJ2-1; abundance: .; d_gene: TRBD2; CDR3nt: TGTGCCAGCAGCCAATATGCGGGAGGGGGGAATGAGCAGTTCTTC; CDR3aa: CASSQYAGGGNEQFF
v_gene: TRBV6-6; j_gene: TRBJ2-1; abundance: .; d_gene: TRBD1; CDR3nt: TGTGCCAGCAGTTACCGACAGGGGATTGAGCAGTTCTTC; CDR3aa: CASSYRQGIEQFF
v_gene: TRBV9; j_gene: TRBJ1-6; abundance: .; d_gene: .; CDR3nt: TGTGCCAGCAGCCGGACAGAACATAATTCACCCCTCCACTTT; CDR3aa: CASSRTEHNSPLHF
v_gene: TRBV19; j_gene: TRBJ1-1; abundance: .; d_gene: .; CDR3nt: TGTGCCAGTAGTCAGGGGATGAACACTGAAGCTTTCTTT; CDR3aa: CASSQGMNTEAFF
v_gene: TRBV18; j_gene: TRBJ1-5; abundance: .; d_gene: TRBD1; CDR3nt: TGTGCCAGCTCACCTCAGACAGGGCGGTTTAGCAATCAGCCCCAGCATTTT; CDR3aa: CASSPQTGRFSNQPQHF
v_gene: TRBV4-2; j_gene: TRBJ2-5; abundance: .; d_gene: TRBD1; CDR3nt: TGTGCCAGCAGCCCAGACGGGACAGGCATTCAAGAGACCCAGTACTTC; CDR3aa: CASSPDGTGIQETQYF
v_gene: TRBV27; j_gene: TRBJ2-3; abundance: .; d_gene: TRBD2; CDR3nt: TGTGCCAGCGGGGGGGTGAGCACAGATACGCAGTATTTT; CDR3aa: CASGGVSTDTQYF
v_gene: TRBV20-1; j_gene: TRBJ2-7; abundance: few; d_gene: .; CDR3nt: TGCAGTGCTCTCTTCGGGGAGCAGTACTTC; CDR3aa: CSALFGEQYF
v_gene: TRBV3-1/TRBV3-2; j_gene: TRBJ2-7; abundance: .; d_gene: .; CDR3nt: TGTGCCAGCAGCCAAGGAGGGACTGCGACCGGTCGAGCTCGCTTC; CDR3aa: CASSQGGTATGRARF
v_gene: TRBV4-1; j_gene: TRBJ2-7; abundance: .; d_gene: TRBD2; CDR3nt: TGCGCCAGCAGCCAAGATCGGGGACTAGCGGGACAGGCGTACGAGCAGTACTTC; CDR3aa: CASSQDRGLAGQAYEQYF
v_gene: TRBV18; j_gene: TRBJ1-5; abundance: few; d_gene: .; CDR3nt: TGTGCCAGCTCACCGTCAGGGTTGGGCAATCAGCCCCAGCATTTT; CDR3aa: CASSPSGLGNQPQHF
v_gene: TRBV5-1; j_gene: TRBJ1-4; abundance: .; d_gene: TRBD1; CDR3nt: TGCGCCAGCAGCTGGACAGGGCTGGGAAAACTGTTTTTT; CDR3aa: CASSWTGLGKLFF
v_gene: TRBV30; j_gene: TRBJ2-2; abundance: few; d_gene: .; CDR3nt: TGTGCCTGGAGTGACGAGGGCTTTAACACCGGGGAGCTGTTTTTT; CDR3aa: CAWSDEGFNTGELFF
v_gene: TRBV7-3; j_gene: TRBJ2-1; abundance: .; d_gene: .; CDR3nt: TGTGCCAGCAGCTTAATTCCAGGCTCCTACAATGAGCAGTTCTTC; CDR3aa: CASSLIPGSYNEQFF
v_gene: TRBV9; j_gene: TRBJ2-5; abundance: once; d_gene: TRBD2; CDR3nt: TGTGCCAGCAGTGTTAGCGGGAGGGCCCGGGAGACCCAGTACTTC; CDR3aa: CASSVSGRARETQYF
v_gene: TRBV5-1; j_gene: TRBJ2-7; abundance: .; d_gene: TRBD1; CDR3nt: TGCGCCAGCAGTCCTAGAGCCTACAGGGGCTACGAGCAGTACTTC; CDR3aa: CASSPRAYRGYEQYF
v_gene: TRBV19; j_gene: TRBJ2-1; abundance: few; d_gene: TRBD1; CDR3nt: TGTGCCAGCGATCCGGGACAGGGCATGCATGAGCAGTTCTTC; CDR3aa: CASDPGQGMHEQFF
v_gene: TRBV5-1; j_gene: TRBJ2-7; abundance: .; d_gene: TRBD1; CDR3nt: TGCGCCAGCAGCTTCCAGGGGGCTTCGGGAGAGCAGTACTTC; CDR3aa: CASSFQGASGEQYF
v_gene: TRBV2; j_gene: TRBJ2-1; abundance: .; d_gene: TRBD2; CDR3nt: TGTGCCAGCAGTGAGAGGCGACTAGCGGGAGCCTCGCCACATTTCCCCGAGCAGTTCTTC; CDR3aa: CASSERRLAGASPHFPEQFF
v_gene: TRBV4-1; j_gene: TRBJ1-2; abundance: many; d_gene: TRBD1; CDR3nt: TGCGCCAGCAGCCAGGGACAGGCGAACTATGGCTACACCTTC; CDR3aa: CASSQGQANYGYTF
v_gene: TRBV10-3; j_gene: TRBJ2-3; abundance: .; d_gene: TRBD2; CDR3nt: TGTGCCATCAGTGGGACTAGCGGGAATACAGATACGCAGTATTTT; CDR3aa: CAISGTSGNTDTQYF
v_gene: TRBV19; j_gene: TRBJ2-3; abundance: .; d_gene: .; CDR3nt: TGTGCCAGTAGACTCAGGAGCGGGTTGGATACGCAGTATTTT; CDR3aa: CASRLRSGLDTQYF
v_gene: TRBV5-1; j_gene: TRBJ2-7; abundance: .; d_gene: TRBD2; CDR3nt: TGCGCCAGCAGCTTGGCCGGGAGGGCTTACGAGCAGTACTTC; CDR3aa: CASSLAGRAYEQYF
v_gene: TRBV5-1; j_gene: TRBJ2-7; abundance: .; d_gene: .; CDR3nt: TGCGCCAGCAGCTCCCCCCCTCGGGAGCAGTACTTC; CDR3aa: CASSSPPREQYF
v_gene: TRBV19; j_gene: TRBJ2-2; abundance: .; d_gene: .; CDR3nt: TGTGCCAGTAGTATGGTGACATACACCGGGGAGCTGTTTTTT; CDR3aa: CASSMVTYTGELFF
v_gene: TRBV6-6; j_gene: TRBJ2-7; abundance: .; d_gene: .; CDR3nt: TGTGCCAGCAGTTACGGCCAGGGGCCCAACGAGCAGTACTTC; CDR3aa: CASSYGQGPNEQYF
v_gene: TRBV6-1; j_gene: TRBJ2-4; abundance: .; d_gene: TRBD2; CDR3nt: TGTGCCAGCAGTGTCGGGCTAGCGGGAGGCTTAGCCAAAAACATTCAGTACTTC; CDR3aa: CASSVGLAGGLAKNIQYF
v_gene: TRBV27; j_gene: TRBJ2-7; abundance: .; d_gene: .; CDR3nt: TGTGCCAGCAGTACGTCTCTGTCATACGAGCAAGAGCAGTACTTC; CDR3aa: CASSTSLSYEQEQYF
v_gene: TRBV7-9; j_gene: TRBJ2-7; abundance: .; d_gene: TRBD2; CDR3nt: TGTGCCAGCATGACTAGCGGGACAAGCGAGCAGTACTTC; CDR3aa: CASMTSGTSEQYF
v_gene: TRBV10-3; j_gene: TRBJ1-4; abundance: .; d_gene: .; CDR3nt: TGTGCCATCAAAAGGGGACTTAATGAAAAACTGTTTTTT; CDR3aa: CAIKRGLNEKLFF
v_gene: TRBV9; j_gene: TRBJ2-7; abundance: .; d_gene: TRBD2; CDR3nt: TGTGCCAGCAGCGCGGGACTAGCGGGAGGCCACGAGCAGTACTTC; CDR3aa: CASSAGLAGGHEQYF
v_gene: TRBV29-1; j_gene: TRBJ1-2; abundance: .; d_gene: .; CDR3nt: TGCAGCGATTCAGGGTATGGCTACACCTTC; CDR3aa: CSDSGYGYTF
v_gene: TRBV6-1; j_gene: TRBJ1-6; abundance: .; d_gene: TRBD1; CDR3nt: TGTGCCAGCAGTGACAGGGGGAGTTCCTATAATTCACCCCTCCACTTT; CDR3aa: CASSDRGSSYNSPLHF
v_gene: TRBV7-2; j_gene: TRBJ2-1; abundance: .; d_gene: TRBD2; CDR3nt: TGTGCCAGCAGCTTTCTAGCGGGAGCTAGCAATGAGCAGTTCTTC; CDR3aa: CASSFLAGASNEQFF
v_gene: TRBV10-3; j_gene: TRBJ2-1; abundance: .; d_gene: TRBD2; CDR3nt: TGTGCCATCAGTGGGGACGGGAGGGCCGACGGGGAGCAGTTCTTC; CDR3aa: CAISGDGRADGEQFF